The text below deals with one T cell receptor beta chain. What it recognizes is unknown. In the same sample, other DNA sequences code for this CDR3. This sample was included in a study of T cell responses to AZD1222 COVID-19 vaccine. Findings and caveats of the study: Spike-specific TCR depth and breadth grew after two AZD1222 doses.

Repertoires were generated with immunoSEQ multiplex PCR, while TCRdb's copy carries only in-frame clones and drops some. Altogether 70,000 or so clones are present, roughly 83% being singletons, with the ten largest covering about 23%. Germline V gene data show CDR1 as SGHNT and CDR2 as YYREEE (reference sequence). The CDR3 is 15 residues long. V lost 2 bases to trimming and J lost 3 bases; unmatched junction nucleotides: 8. The material sequenced was peripheral blood, taken 28 days after the second AZD1222 dose. This rearrangement joins TRBV5-4 to TRBJ2-7; the match to TRBD2 covers 7 bases. This TCR was sampled from an adult who received the AZD1222 COVID-19 vaccine. CDR3 coding DNA: TGTGCCAGCAGCTTAGAAGCGGGGAGAAGCTACGAGCAGTACTTC. Encoded protein: CASSLEAGRSYEQYF.